Listed below are T cell receptor beta chains from one sample, sequenced in a study of blood T cell repertoires in COVID-19. TCRdb keeps only in-frame clones here, not all; method: immunoSEQ multiplex PCR. This sample has fewer than 130,000 clones; 87% occur once, and the top ten carry approximately 5%. The specimen sequenced was peripheral blood. All receptors derive from a human donor in a cohort sampled during active COVID-19. Both conserved end residues are part of each CDR3. Each record gives: clone size, D gene, V gene, J gene, CDR3 protein, CDR3 DNA. A D gene is named only where the DNA matches it firmly. Size is stated for part of the rows, as once, few or many counts, or as a class when the clone is expanded.

clone size: -
D gene: TRBD1
V gene: TRBV7-9
J gene: TRBJ2-5
CDR3 protein: CASSSTGTDKTQYF
CDR3 DNA: TGTGCCAGCAGTTCCACGGGGACAGATAAGACCCAGTACTTC

clone size: -
D gene: TRBD2
V gene: TRBV11-2
J gene: TRBJ2-1
CDR3 protein: CASSLSGSSYNEQFF
CDR3 DNA: TGTGCCAGCAGCCTTAGCGGGAGTTCCTACAATGAGCAGTTCTTC

clone size: -
D gene: TRBD1
V gene: TRBV5-4
J gene: TRBJ2-2
CDR3 protein: CASSLNRGTTGELFF
CDR3 DNA: TGTGCCAGCAGCTTGAACAGGGGGACCACCGGGGAGCTGTTTTTT

clone size: -
D gene: -
V gene: TRBV10-3
J gene: TRBJ2-3
CDR3 protein: CAISEELDTQYF
CDR3 DNA: TGTGCCATCAGTGAGGAGTTAGATACGCAGTATTTT

clone size: -
D gene: -
V gene: TRBV5-4
J gene: TRBJ2-2
CDR3 protein: CASSAGQLGNTGELFF
CDR3 DNA: TGTGCCAGCAGCGCAGGGCAGCTGGGGAACACCGGGGAGCTGTTTTTT

clone size: few
D gene: -
V gene: TRBV7-2
J gene: TRBJ2-5
CDR3 protein: CASSLEWGGGQETQYF
CDR3 DNA: TGTGCCAGCAGCTTAGAGTGGGGAGGGGGCCAAGAGACCCAGTACTTC

clone size: -
D gene: TRBD2
V gene: TRBV5-1
J gene: TRBJ2-4
CDR3 protein: CASSFDSVTSGRRMSIQYF
CDR3 DNA: TGCGCCAGCAGCTTCGACAGCGTGACTAGCGGGAGGAGGATGAGCATTCAGTACTTC

clone size: -
D gene: TRBD1
V gene: TRBV19
J gene: TRBJ2-5
CDR3 protein: CASSKDRAQTQYF
CDR3 DNA: TGTGCCAGTAGTAAGGACAGGGCCCAGACCCAGTACTTC

clone size: -
D gene: TRBD2
V gene: TRBV7-3
J gene: TRBJ2-3
CDR3 protein: CASSFLAGAKADTQYF
CDR3 DNA: TGTGCCAGCAGCTTTCTAGCGGGGGCGAAAGCAGATACGCAGTATTTT

clone size: -
D gene: -
V gene: TRBV4-2
J gene: TRBJ1-2
CDR3 protein: CASSQAGIDNYGYTF
CDR3 DNA: TGTGCCAGCAGCCAAGCAGGAATCGATAACTATGGCTACACCTTC

clone size: -
D gene: TRBD1
V gene: TRBV19
J gene: TRBJ2-1
CDR3 protein: CASSTLLGTGGNYNEQFF
CDR3 DNA: TGTGCCAGTAGTACCTTGTTGGGGACAGGGGGCAATTACAATGAGCAGTTCTTC

clone size: -
D gene: TRBD2
V gene: TRBV6-5
J gene: TRBJ2-7
CDR3 protein: CASNSGGGSYEQYF
CDR3 DNA: TGTGCCAGCAATAGCGGGGGGGGGTCCTACGAGCAGTACTTC

clone size: -
D gene: TRBD1
V gene: TRBV7-9
J gene: TRBJ1-6
CDR3 protein: CASSLQGVNSPLHF
CDR3 DNA: TGTGCCAGCAGCCTACAGGGGGTTAATTCACCCCTCCACTTT

clone size: -
D gene: -
V gene: TRBV10-2
J gene: TRBJ1-6
CDR3 protein: CASSVSGQHNSPLHF
CDR3 DNA: TGCGCCAGCAGTGTTAGCGGGCAGCATAATTCACCCCTCCACTTT

clone size: -
D gene: TRBD2
V gene: TRBV20-1
J gene: TRBJ2-3
CDR3 protein: CSASGTSRTDTQYF
CDR3 DNA: TGCAGTGCTAGTGGGACTAGCAGGACAGATACGCAGTATTTT

clone size: few
D gene: TRBD1
V gene: TRBV5-6
J gene: TRBJ1-2
CDR3 protein: CASSVHQGATNYGYTF
CDR3 DNA: TGTGCCAGCAGCGTGCATCAGGGGGCCACTAACTATGGCTACACCTTC

clone size: few
D gene: TRBD1
V gene: TRBV9
J gene: TRBJ1-1
CDR3 protein: CASNTGEAEAFF
CDR3 DNA: TGTGCCAGCAACACAGGGGAGGCTGAAGCTTTCTTT

clone size: once
D gene: TRBD2
V gene: TRBV19
J gene: TRBJ2-7
CDR3 protein: CASSIPASGRGEQYF
CDR3 DNA: TGTGCCAGTAGTATACCGGCTAGCGGGAGAGGCGAGCAGTACTTC

clone size: few
D gene: -
V gene: TRBV25-1
J gene: TRBJ1-2
CDR3 protein: CASSDLRDNGYTF
CDR3 DNA: TGTGCCAGCAGTGATCTTAGGGACAATGGCTACACCTTC

clone size: -
D gene: TRBD2
V gene: TRBV27
J gene: TRBJ2-7
CDR3 protein: CASRTGGRNEQYF
CDR3 DNA: TGTGCCAGCAGGACGGGGGGGAGGAACGAGCAGTACTTC

clone size: -
D gene: -
V gene: TRBV19
J gene: TRBJ1-2
CDR3 protein: CASSRTDYYGYTF
CDR3 DNA: TGTGCCAGTAGTAGGACAGACTACTATGGCTACACCTTC

clone size: -
D gene: TRBD1
V gene: TRBV7-8
J gene: TRBJ1-1
CDR3 protein: CASSPYRGLMDTEAFF
CDR3 DNA: TGTGCCAGCAGCCCATACAGGGGGCTTATGGACACTGAAGCTTTCTTT

clone size: -
D gene: TRBD1
V gene: TRBV30
J gene: TRBJ1-4
CDR3 protein: CAWSLYRGRLEKLFF
CDR3 DNA: TGTGCCTGGAGTCTTTACAGGGGGCGCTTGGAAAAACTGTTTTTT

clone size: -
D gene: TRBD1
V gene: TRBV23-1
J gene: TRBJ2-3
CDR3 protein: CASSQSGTGTPDTQYF
CDR3 DNA: TGCGCCAGCAGTCAATCGGGGACAGGGACCCCAGATACGCAGTATTTT

clone size: -
D gene: -
V gene: TRBV5-4
J gene: TRBJ1-2
CDR3 protein: CASSFAQTGYYGYTF
CDR3 DNA: TGTGCCAGCAGCTTCGCTCAGACAGGCTACTATGGCTACACCTTC

clone size: -
D gene: TRBD1
V gene: TRBV25-1
J gene: TRBJ1-1
CDR3 protein: CASRRDRAGAFF
CDR3 DNA: TGTGCCAGCAGACGCGACAGGGCCGGAGCTTTCTTT

clone size: -
D gene: -
V gene: TRBV6-5
J gene: TRBJ1-3
CDR3 protein: CASTLHNSGNTIYF
CDR3 DNA: TGTGCCAGCACCCTCCACAACTCTGGAAACACCATATATTTT

clone size: -
D gene: -
V gene: TRBV11-2
J gene: TRBJ2-6
CDR3 protein: CASSLSLFPGANVLTF
CDR3 DNA: TGTGCCAGCAGCTTGTCGTTGTTTCCTGGGGCCAACGTCCTGACTTTC

clone size: -
D gene: -
V gene: TRBV11-2
J gene: TRBJ1-5
CDR3 protein: CASSLDLSGNNQPQHF
CDR3 DNA: TGTGCCAGCAGCTTAGATCTTTCGGGAAACAATCAGCCCCAGCATTTT

clone size: -
D gene: -
V gene: TRBV19
J gene: TRBJ2-7
CDR3 protein: CASSLAGLSYEQYF
CDR3 DNA: TGTGCCAGTAGTCTCGCAGGGCTCTCCTACGAGCAGTACTTC

clone size: -
D gene: -
V gene: TRBV5-1
J gene: TRBJ1-1
CDR3 protein: CASSIDRGLATEAFF
CDR3 DNA: TGCGCCAGCAGCATAGATCGGGGGTTGGCCACTGAAGCTTTCTTT

clone size: -
D gene: TRBD2
V gene: TRBV9
J gene: TRBJ2-1
CDR3 protein: CASSFRLAGWGSYNEQFF
CDR3 DNA: TGTGCCAGCAGCTTCCGACTAGCGGGGTGGGGCTCCTACAATGAGCAGTTCTTC

clone size: -
D gene: TRBD1
V gene: TRBV5-1
J gene: TRBJ2-7
CDR3 protein: CASSPGTVPSYEQYF
CDR3 DNA: TGCGCCAGCAGCCCGGGGACAGTGCCCTCCTACGAGCAGTACTTC

clone size: -
D gene: -
V gene: TRBV11-3
J gene: TRBJ2-5
CDR3 protein: CASSPNSGAGETQYF
CDR3 DNA: TGTGCCAGCAGCCCTAACTCAGGGGCTGGGGAGACCCAGTACTTC

clone size: -
D gene: -
V gene: TRBV5-4
J gene: TRBJ2-7
CDR3 protein: CASSLGGTDYEQYF
CDR3 DNA: TGTGCCAGCAGCTTAGGAGGGACAGATTACGAGCAGTACTTC

clone size: -
D gene: -
V gene: TRBV6-5
J gene: TRBJ1-6
CDR3 protein: CASTGVYNSPLHF
CDR3 DNA: TGTGCCAGCACAGGGGTCTATAATTCACCCCTCCACTTT

clone size: -
D gene: TRBD1
V gene: TRBV7-9
J gene: TRBJ2-3
CDR3 protein: CASSLGKQGARVSDTQYF
CDR3 DNA: TGTGCCAGCAGCTTAGGGAAACAGGGGGCGCGGGTTTCAGATACGCAGTATTTT

clone size: -
D gene: TRBD1
V gene: TRBV5-6
J gene: TRBJ2-7
CDR3 protein: CASSLETGGSYEQYF
CDR3 DNA: TGTGCCAGCAGCTTGGAGACAGGGGGCTCCTACGAGCAGTACTTC

clone size: -
D gene: TRBD2
V gene: TRBV28
J gene: TRBJ2-1
CDR3 protein: CASSRAGTSAYNEQFF
CDR3 DNA: TGTGCCAGCAGTAGGGCCGGGACTAGCGCCTACAATGAGCAGTTCTTC

clone size: few
D gene: TRBD1
V gene: TRBV7-2
J gene: TRBJ2-7
CDR3 protein: CASSLPGIRGFYEQYF
CDR3 DNA: TGTGCCAGCAGCCTACCGGGGATCAGGGGGTTCTACGAGCAGTACTTC

clone size: once
D gene: TRBD1
V gene: TRBV3-1/TRBV3-2
J gene: TRBJ2-7
CDR3 protein: CASSPRTGQQYF
CDR3 DNA: TGTGCCAGCAGCCCGCGGACAGGCCAGCAGTACTTC

clone size: -
D gene: TRBD2
V gene: TRBV3-1/TRBV3-2
J gene: TRBJ2-5
CDR3 protein: CASSQGLAGAWETQYF
CDR3 DNA: TGTGCCAGCAGCCAAGGACTAGCGGGAGCGTGGGAGACCCAGTACTTC

clone size: -
D gene: -
V gene: TRBV6-6
J gene: TRBJ2-7
CDR3 protein: CASGQGPRTNYEQYF
CDR3 DNA: TGTGCCAGCGGCCAAGGCCCCCGGACAAACTACGAGCAGTACTTC

clone size: -
D gene: TRBD2
V gene: TRBV23-1
J gene: TRBJ2-7
CDR3 protein: CASSQIGTSEYEQYF
CDR3 DNA: TGCGCCAGCAGTCAAATCGGGACTAGCGAGTACGAGCAGTACTTC

clone size: -
D gene: -
V gene: TRBV5-6
J gene: TRBJ2-1
CDR3 protein: CASSLTLRGEQFF
CDR3 DNA: TGTGCCAGCAGCCTAACCCTCCGTGGTGAGCAGTTCTTC

clone size: -
D gene: TRBD1
V gene: TRBV4-3
J gene: TRBJ2-1
CDR3 protein: CASSQHPGTGVLF
CDR3 DNA: TGCGCCAGCAGCCAACATCCCGGGACAGGGGTTCTCTTC

clone size: -
D gene: TRBD2
V gene: TRBV7-3
J gene: TRBJ2-7
CDR3 protein: CASSPGTSGPYEQYF
CDR3 DNA: TGTGCCAGCAGCCCCGGGACTAGCGGCCCCTACGAGCAGTACTTC

clone size: -
D gene: -
V gene: TRBV11-2
J gene: TRBJ2-3
CDR3 protein: CASSRTVTQYF
CDR3 DNA: TGTGCCAGCAGCCGAACGGTTACGCAGTATTTT

clone size: -
D gene: TRBD2
V gene: TRBV28
J gene: TRBJ2-1
CDR3 protein: CASMWPRAGGPVEQFF
CDR3 DNA: TGTGCCAGCATGTGGCCCCGGGCGGGAGGGCCGGTTGAGCAGTTCTTC

clone size: -
D gene: -
V gene: TRBV3-1/TRBV3-2
J gene: TRBJ2-3
CDR3 protein: CASSQVGAVDTQYF
CDR3 DNA: TGTGCCAGCAGCCAAGTGGGGGCGGTAGATACGCAGTATTTT

clone size: -
D gene: -
V gene: TRBV18
J gene: TRBJ2-7
CDR3 protein: CASSPRARGLILYEQYF
CDR3 DNA: TGTGCCAGCTCACCACGGGCAAGGGGCCTTATCCTCTACGAGCAGTACTTC

clone size: -
D gene: TRBD2
V gene: TRBV5-1
J gene: TRBJ2-5
CDR3 protein: CASSLGLAGETQYF
CDR3 DNA: TGCGCCAGCAGCTTGGGACTAGCGGGAGAGACCCAGTACTTC

clone size: -
D gene: -
V gene: TRBV29-1
J gene: TRBJ1-1
CDR3 protein: CSVGRGESAFF
CDR3 DNA: TGCAGCGTTGGCAGGGGTGAATCGGCTTTCTTT

clone size: -
D gene: -
V gene: TRBV11-2
J gene: TRBJ2-7
CDR3 protein: CASSLAGYEQYF
CDR3 DNA: TGTGCCAGCAGCTTAGCAGGCTACGAGCAGTACTTC

clone size: -
D gene: TRBD1
V gene: TRBV28
J gene: TRBJ2-7
CDR3 protein: CASSPRTGGYEQYF
CDR3 DNA: TGTGCCAGCAGCCCTCGGACAGGGGGCTACGAGCAGTACTTC

clone size: -
D gene: -
V gene: TRBV5-1
J gene: TRBJ2-5
CDR3 protein: CASSLVQGETQYF
CDR3 DNA: TGCGCCAGCAGCTTGGTACAGGGAGAGACCCAGTACTTC

clone size: -
D gene: -
V gene: TRBV5-1
J gene: TRBJ2-7
CDR3 protein: CASSLLAEYEQYF
CDR3 DNA: TGCGCCAGCAGCTTGTTAGCTGAGTACGAGCAGTACTTC

clone size: -
D gene: -
V gene: TRBV27
J gene: TRBJ1-2
CDR3 protein: CASSLTGSGYGYTF
CDR3 DNA: TGTGCCAGCAGTCTGACAGGTTCAGGCTATGGCTACACCTTC